The rows below give T cell receptor beta chains drawn from one sample of a study of T cells in tumors after PD-1 blockade. Assay: immunoSEQ multiplex PCR; the TCRdb copy retains only in-frame clones and omits some. The sample holds about 19,000 clones, 81% seen once. The specimen was PBMCs, collected after anti-PD-1 therapy. Receptors originate from a human donor with advanced basal cell or squamous cell carcinoma (not recorded which). The CDR3 runs from the conserved cysteine through the conserved F or W. The D gene is left open where the match is weak. The size of a clone is reported for some rows only, either as once, few or many, or as a class for expanded clones.

cdr3_aa,cdr3_nt,d_call,j_call,clone_size,v_call
CASSLTVYTEAFF,TGTGCCAGCAGCTTAACCGTGTACACTGAAGCTTTCTTT,.,TRBJ1-1,few,TRBV7-3
CASAVGQNDSPLHF,TGCGCCAGCGCTGTGGGACAGAATGATTCACCCCTCCACTTT,TRBD1,TRBJ1-6,.,TRBV5-1
CASSPYGEQYF,TGTGCCAGCAGCCCATACGGGGAGCAGTACTTC,.,TRBJ2-7,few,TRBV7-8
CASSSPRASGTEAFF,TGTGCCAGCAGCTCCCCCAGGGCTTCTGGCACTGAAGCTTTCTTT,.,TRBJ1-1,once,TRBV7-2
CASSFDRTNQPQHF,TGTGCCAGCAGCTTCGACAGGACCAATCAGCCCCAGCATTTT,.,TRBJ1-5,.,TRBV5-5
CASSRRDRGLISSYEQYF,TGTGCCAGTAGTCGCCGGGACAGGGGTCTCATTTCATCCTACGAGCAGTACTTC,TRBD1,TRBJ2-7,.,TRBV19
CASTRGLAGQETQYF,TGTGCCAGCACTAGAGGACTAGCGGGCCAAGAGACCCAGTACTTC,TRBD2,TRBJ2-5,.,TRBV6-5
CASSLPGTYEQYF,TGTGCCAGCAGCTTACCAGGAACCTACGAGCAGTACTTC,.,TRBJ2-7,.,TRBV7-9
CASRPSGVRGNEQFF,TGTGCCAGCAGGCCTTCCGGGGTTCGTGGGAATGAGCAGTTCTTC,.,TRBJ2-1,.,TRBV3-1/TRBV3-2
CASSLTDSKTQYF,TGCGCCAGCAGCTTGACAGATTCGAAGACCCAGTACTTC,.,TRBJ2-5,.,TRBV5-1
CASALTSGSYEQYF,TGTGCCAGCGCATTGACTAGCGGCTCCTACGAGCAGTACTTC,TRBD2,TRBJ2-7,.,TRBV2
CASSPGTGNSVAKNIQYF,TGTGCCAGCAGCCCCGGGACAGGGAACTCCGTAGCCAAAAACATTCAGTACTTC,TRBD1,TRBJ2-4,.,TRBV7-6
CASSSGQSNTEAFF,TGCGCCAGCAGCAGTGGACAGTCGAACACTGAAGCTTTCTTT,.,TRBJ1-1,.,TRBV5-1
CASSEDQRGDTQYF,TGTGCCAGCAGTGAAGACCAAAGGGGAGATACGCAGTATTTT,.,TRBJ2-3,.,TRBV25-1
CASSFRSSSTDTQYF,TGTGCCAGCAGCTTTAGATCGTCTAGCACAGATACGCAGTATTTT,.,TRBJ2-3,few,TRBV7-2
CASSPTLPTYNEQFF,TGTGCCAGCAGCCCAACCCTACCAACCTACAATGAGCAGTTCTTC,.,TRBJ2-1,.,TRBV6-5
CATREGTAGHETQYF,TGTGCCACCCGGGAGGGGACCGCGGGGCACGAGACCCAGTACTTC,TRBD2,TRBJ2-5,.,TRBV19
CASSGDREVIEAFF,TGTGCCAGCAGTGGAGACAGGGAAGTTATTGAAGCTTTCTTT,TRBD1,TRBJ1-1,.,TRBV2
CASSRLAGDMASYNEQFF,TGTGCCAGCAGTCGACTAGCGGGGGACATGGCATCCTACAATGAGCAGTTCTTC,TRBD2,TRBJ2-1,.,TRBV3-1/TRBV3-2
CASSIGRAGTEAFF,TGTGCCAGCAGCATCGGCAGGGCGGGCACTGAAGCTTTCTTT,.,TRBJ1-1,medium-sized,TRBV6-5
CASSISGANNEQFF,TGTGCCAGCAGCATTAGCGGGGCGAACAATGAGCAGTTCTTC,TRBD2,TRBJ2-1,.,TRBV7-3
CASSILGSYQETQYF,TGTGCCAGCAGTATCCTTGGGTCTTACCAAGAGACCCAGTACTTC,.,TRBJ2-5,.,TRBV28
CASSFGVEAFF,TGTGCCAGCAGTTTTGGTGTTGAAGCTTTCTTT,.,TRBJ1-1,.,TRBV12-3/TRBV12-4
CASSLSGRTHSYNEQFF,TGCGCCAGCAGCTTGAGCGGGAGGACTCACTCCTACAATGAGCAGTTCTTC,TRBD2,TRBJ2-1,.,TRBV5-1
CASSHFAGTANTEAFF,TGCGCCAGCAGCCATTTCGCCGGGACAGCCAACACTGAAGCTTTCTTT,TRBD1,TRBJ1-1,.,TRBV4-1
CASSPSGVYEQYF,TGTGCCAGCTCACCATCAGGGGTATACGAGCAGTACTTC,.,TRBJ2-7,.,TRBV18
CASSNAGTDTQYF,TGTGCCAGCAGCAATGCAGGGACAGATACGCAGTATTTT,.,TRBJ2-3,.,TRBV7-9